At least ten counts were recorded for the clone carrying this T cell receptor beta chain. TCRdb reprocessed the 5' RACE reads via MiXCR and lists one record per CDR3 protein. The repertoire holds 43,000 or so distinct CDR3 sequences, 7% to 8% seen once, with 6.5% to 8.5% in the top ten. V lost 6 bases and J lost 5, with 7 bases in between. The CDR3 totals 11 residues. Germline loops: CDR1 MNHEY, CDR2 SVGEGT. The data were taken from a study of early T cells in non-severe SARS-CoV-2 infection. The receptor was isolated from an adult who was a healthcare worker with PCR-confirmed SARS-CoV-2 infection or an uninfected control (not recorded which). The material sequenced was whole blood. The chain combines TRBV6-2 or TRBV6-3 with TRBJ1-1; no firm D call. The CDR3 protein is CASRQQTEAFF. The CDR3 region has the DNA TGTGCCAGCAGGCAACAGACTGAAGCTTTCTTT.